The clone carrying this T cell receptor beta chain was counted between two and nine times. The antigen remains unidentified. This sample is part of a study of beta chain features in type 1 diabetes. With 3 bases removed from V and 8 bases from J, the gap between germline ends came to 11 bases. Germline loops: CDR1 KGHSH, CDR2 LQKENI. The CDR3 covers 13 residues. Of the isolated RNA, all was reverse transcribed, and so the sequenced material was expressed TCRB transcripts. The average read count of naive, central memory and regulatory T cell samples was around 3.8 million. Sequenced by immunoSEQ multiplex PCR; TCRdb stores in-frame clones only, minus some. This table holds 900,000 or so clones, 15% to 20% found once. Study-wide results and caveats: A potential PCR bias toward shorter templates would be equal in patient and control samples. The study found that naive, central memory and Treg TCRB repertoires appeared more similar in patients than in healthy donors.

Sequencing was carried out using naive CD4+ T cells from blood. The clonotype originates from a woman between 18 and 29 years old in good health. V usage is TRBV18 and J usage is TRBJ2-1, with D perhaps TRBD2 (6 bases). The CDR3 sequence: CASSPMTRDEQFF. The CDR3 DNA reads TGTGCCAGCTCACCGATGACTAGGGATGAGCAGTTCTTC.